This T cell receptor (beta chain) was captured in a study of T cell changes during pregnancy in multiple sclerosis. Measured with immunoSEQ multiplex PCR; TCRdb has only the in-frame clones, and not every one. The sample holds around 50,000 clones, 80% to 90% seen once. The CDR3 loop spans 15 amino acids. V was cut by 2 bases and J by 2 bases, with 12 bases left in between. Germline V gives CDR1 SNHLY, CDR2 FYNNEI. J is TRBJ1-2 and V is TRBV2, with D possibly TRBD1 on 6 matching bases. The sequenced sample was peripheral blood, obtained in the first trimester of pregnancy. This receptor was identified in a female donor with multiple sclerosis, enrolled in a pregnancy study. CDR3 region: CASSEWGRGNYGYTF. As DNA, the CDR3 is TGTGCCAGCAGTGAATGGGGGAGGGGGAACTATGGCTACACCTTC.